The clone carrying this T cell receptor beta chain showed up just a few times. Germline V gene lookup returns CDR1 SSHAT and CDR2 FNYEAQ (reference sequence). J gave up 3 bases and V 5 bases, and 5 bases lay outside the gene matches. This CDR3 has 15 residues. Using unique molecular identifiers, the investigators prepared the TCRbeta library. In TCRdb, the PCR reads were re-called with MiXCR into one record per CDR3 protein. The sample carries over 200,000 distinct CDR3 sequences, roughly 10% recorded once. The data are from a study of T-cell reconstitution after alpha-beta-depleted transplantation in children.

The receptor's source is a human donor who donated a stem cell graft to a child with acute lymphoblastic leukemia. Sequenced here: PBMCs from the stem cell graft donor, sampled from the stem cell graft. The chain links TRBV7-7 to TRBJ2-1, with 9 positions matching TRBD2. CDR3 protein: CASSPGTSNYNEQFF. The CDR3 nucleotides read TGTGCCAGCAGCCCCGGGACTAGCAACTACAATGAGCAGTTCTTC.